The 27 T cell receptor beta chains below were found in one sample sequenced in a study of shared clonotypes between healthy human individuals. Profiled with immunoSEQ multiplex PCR; TCRdb holds only in-frame clones, not every one. The sample has about 590,000 clones, less than 97% seen once. CD8 cells regarded as naive lacked CD45RO, were positively chosen for CCR7, and omitted terminally differentiated effector memory CD45RA+ cells. Sequencing was performed on naive CD8+ T cells sorted from blood. These receptor sequences come from a woman aged 30 to 39 in good health.

V gene TRBV7-6 combines with J gene TRBJ2-7, with 8 nucleotides matching TRBD1. With V trimmed by 5 bases and J by 1 base, 7 bases remained unmatched. CDR1 SGHVS and CDR2 FNYEAQ come from the germline V gene. The CDR3 runs to 15 residues. The CDR3 DNA sequence: TGTGCCAGCAGCCAGGGGGCAGGGGGGTCCTACGAGCAGTACTTC. This codes for CASSQGAGGSYEQYF.

V is TRBV4-1 and J is TRBJ1-2, with 7 bases fitting TRBD1. CDR3 length: 15 amino acids. CDR1 and CDR2 from the germline V gene are MGHRA and YSYEKL. V was pared by 3 bases and J by 3 bases, with 7 bases of the junction left unmatched. CDR3 sequence: CASSQVQGEYYGYTF. The CDR3 DNA sequence: TGCGCCAGCAGCCAGGTGCAGGGGGAGTACTATGGCTACACCTTC.

V and J are TRBV15 and TRBJ1-5, with D perhaps TRBD1 (5 bases). Between the trimmed V and J ends, which lost 2 bases and 6 bases, there was a span of 11 bases. Germline values: CDR1 LNHNV, CDR2 YYDKDF (reference sequence). The CDR3 contains 14 residues. CDR3 DNA: TGTGCCACCAGCAGAAGCACTGGGACTCAGCCCCAGCATTTT. It translates to CATSRSTGTQPQHF.

The chain has TRBV28 and TRBJ2-5, with D perhaps matching TRBD1 or TRBD2 (6 bases each). The CDR3 runs to 18 residues. V dropped 2 bases and J dropped 2 bases, with 21 bases sitting between them. Germline assignment: CDR1 MDHEN and CDR2 SYDVKM. Here the CDR3 reads CASSLGEWGDIGQETQYF. CDR3 nucleotide sequence: TGTGCCAGCAGTTTAGGGGAGTGGGGGGACATAGGTCAAGAGACCCAGTACTTC.

The V and J genes are TRBV2 and TRBJ1-2; the D gene is possibly TRBD1 (5 bases). This CDR3 is 14 amino acids long. Trimming pared 3 bases from V and 5 bases from J, leaving 13 bases between. Germline lookup yields CDR1 SNHLY and CDR2 FYNNEI. The CDR3 reads CASSDVGDRYGYTF. Written as DNA, the CDR3 is TGTGCCAGCAGTGATGTAGGGGATAGGTATGGCTACACCTTC. The whole variable domain, remainder taken from reference TRBV2 and TRBJ1-2, is EPEVTQTPSHQVTQMGQEVILRCVPISNHLYFYWYRQILGQKVEFLVSFYNNEISEKSEIFDDQFSVERPDGSNFTLKIRSTKLEDSAMYFCASSDVGDRYGYTFGSGTRLTVV.

The chain is built from TRBV5-8 and TRBJ2-1, with D maybe TRBD1 (6 bases). Between the trimmed V and J ends, which lost 5 bases and 4 bases, there was a span of 19 bases. From germline, CDR1 is SGHTS and CDR2 YDEGEE. CDR3 length equals 16 residues. The CDR3 sequence: CASSQTSGTPYNEQFF. CDR3 nucleotide sequence: TGTGCCAGCAGTCAAACCTCCGGGACACCTTACAATGAGCAGTTCTTC.

The J gene is TRBJ2-6, the V gene TRBV25-1; D is unresolved. The germline gives CDR1 MGHDK, CDR2 SYGVNS. The CDR3 is made up of 14 amino acids. Trimming removed 3 bases at V and 0 bases at J, with 3 bases between. In DNA, the CDR3 is TGTGCCAGCAGTGATAACTCTGGGGCCAACGTCCTGACTTTC. Translating it yields CASSDNSGANVLTF.

The rearrangement links TRBV7-9 to TRBJ2-6; no clear D gene. Per germline, CDR1 SEHNR and CDR2 FQNEAQ (reference sequence). The CDR3 loop spans 16 amino acids. Trimming pared 2 bases from V and 0 bases from J, leaving 8 bases between. The CDR3 nucleotides are TGTGCCAGCAGCTTACGAGTTTACTCTGGGGCCAACGTCCTGACTTTC. It encodes CASSLRVYSGANVLTF.

The chain employs TRBV19 and TRBJ2-3; D may be TRBD1 (8 bases). The CDR3 extends over 15 amino acids. Germline-derived CDR1 and CDR2 are LNHDA and SQIVND (reference sequence). V lost 6 bases and J lost 4, with 17 bases in between. The CDR3: CASRKDREGPDTQYF. The CDR3 DNA sequence: TGTGCCAGTAGAAAGGACAGGGAGGGTCCAGATACGCAGTATTTT.

This clone was observed a single time. Within the sample, other DNA sequences also encode this same CDR3. This rearrangement joins TRBV5-6 to TRBJ2-7; D gene uncertain. The V end lost 1 base, the J end lost 4 bases, and 6 bases lay between the germline ends. Germline V lookup: CDR1 SGHDT, CDR2 YYEEEE. This CDR3 spans 12 amino acids. CDR3 sequence reads: CASSLSGYEQYF. The CDR3 DNA is TGTGCCAGCAGCTTGTCTGGGTACGAGCAGTACTTC.

The genes are TRBV27 and TRBJ2-7; 8 nucleotides align to TRBD1. The V gene end was trimmed by 7 bases and the J gene end by 0 bases; junction bases not matched to a gene: 5. This CDR3 contains 14 residues. The germline CDR1 and CDR2 sequences are MNHEY and SMNVEV (reference sequence). The CDR3 is CASNDRGSSYEQYF. The CDR3 DNA follows: TGTGCCAGCAACGACAGGGGATCCTCCTACGAGCAGTACTTC.

Points on this clone: This same CDR3 is encoded by further DNA sequences in the sample. V usage is TRBV2 and J usage is TRBJ1-1; the D is unclear. V was cut by 3 bases and J by 0 bases, with 8 bases left in between. This CDR3 spans 14 amino acids. Per the germline V gene, CDR1 is SNHLY and CDR2 is FYNNEI. In DNA, the CDR3 is TGTGCCAGCAGTGATCAAGGGCTGAACACTGAAGCTTTCTTT. The encoded protein is CASSDQGLNTEAFF.

The chain carries TRBV4-1 and TRBJ2-5, with D possibly matching TRBD2 (5 bases). CDR1 and CDR2 from the germline V gene are MGHRA and YSYEKL. The ends were cut back, 1 base at V and 5 bases at J, with 11 bases in the middle. The CDR3 runs 14 residues. DNA of the CDR3: TGCGCCAGCAGCCAAGCCGGAGGTCTCGAGACCCAGTACTTC. Its protein product is CASSQAGGLETQYF.

The chain joins TRBV14 to TRBJ2-1; TRBD2 agrees at 7 bases. From germline, CDR1 is SGHDN and CDR2 FVKESK. The CDR3 extends over 15 amino acids. Losses at the gene ends were 4 bases for V and 8 bases for J; bases not matched to a gene: 11. The DNA of the CDR3 is TGTGCCAGCAGCCTCGGAGCGGGGATTAACCATGAGCAGTTCTTC. Translation: CASSLGAGINHEQFF.

This chain links TRBV7-3 with TRBJ2-3; TRBD1 is a possible D gene (6 bases). With 4 bases removed from V and 6 bases from J, the gap between germline ends came to 11 bases. From germline, CDR1 is SGHTA and CDR2 FQGTGA. The CDR3 runs to 13 residues. The CDR3 DNA reads TGTGCCAGCAGCTCGATTCAGGGGGATACGCAGTATTTT. It codes for CASSSIQGDTQYF.

The rearrangement joins TRBV11-2 to TRBJ2-7; the match to TRBD1 covers 7 bases. V shed 4 bases and J 2 bases; nucleotides not matched to a gene: 2. Germline CDR1 and CDR2: SGHAT and FQNNGV. This CDR3 is 13 amino acids long. The CDR3 DNA reads TGTGCCAGCAGCTCCGGGACAGCCTACGAGCAGTACTTC. It encodes CASSSGTAYEQYF.

The chain couples TRBV7-9 to TRBJ1-3, with TRBD1 as a possible D gene (6 bases). The CDR3 runs 16 residues. From germline, CDR1 is SEHNR and CDR2 FQNEAQ (reference sequence). V was trimmed by 0 bases and J by 0 bases, leaving 9 bases between them. The CDR3 DNA reads as TGTGCCAGCAGCTTAGCCGGACAGTCCTCTGGAAACACCATATATTTT. Translating it yields CASSLAGQSSGNTIYF.

The chain links TRBV5-4 to TRBJ2-1; TRBD2 matches at 10 bases. J was trimmed by 5 bases and V by 1 base; bases with no gene match: 15. The CDR3 loop spans 19 amino acids. Germline CDR1 and CDR2: SGHNT and YYREEE (reference sequence). The CDR3 nucleotides are TGTGCCAGCAGCTTGTTGGGGTCTAGCGGGAGTTTCTTTCACAATGAGCAGTTCTTC. Amino acid sequence: CASSLLGSSGSFFHNEQFF. Complete variable domain (other parts from reference TRBV5-4 and TRBJ2-1): ETGVTQSPTHLIKTRGQQVTLRCSSQSGHNTVSWYQQALGQGPQFIFQYYREEENGRGNFPPRFSGLQFPNYSSELNVNALELDDSALYLCASSLLGSSGSFFHNEQFFGPGTRLTVL.

The chain carries TRBV6-5 and TRBJ1-4, with TRBD1 as a possible D gene (5 bases). The V end was cut by 5 bases, the J end by 2 bases, with 12 bases between. Germline assignment: CDR1 MNHEY and CDR2 SVGAGI. The CDR3 spans 15 residues. CDR3 bases: TGTGCCAGCAGTCACGCGGGGCCCACTAATGAAAAACTGTTTTTT. Encoded protein: CASSHAGPTNEKLFF.

The CDR3 spells CASSHEGSYSGNTIYF. The DNA for the CDR3 is TGTGCCAGCAGCCATGAAGGTAGTTACTCTGGAAACACCATATATTTT. V and J are TRBV11-2 and TRBJ1-3, with D uncertain. The CDR3 is 16 residues long. Germline CDR1 reads SGHAT; CDR2 reads FQNNGV. Trimming left V 5 bases short and J 0 bases short, with 14 bases between.

The rearrangement joins TRBV28 to TRBJ2-5; unclear D gene. The J call may be incorrect, as the DNA end agrees better with TRBJ2-7. This CDR3 region has 14 residues. The germline V gene encodes CDR1 MDHEN and CDR2 SYDVKM. Written as DNA, the CDR3 is TGTGCCAGCAGTTTGAACGGCTTCTCCTACGAGCAGTACTTC. It translates to CASSLNGFSYEQYF.

The V and J genes are TRBV10-1 and TRBJ2-3, with D perhaps matching TRBD2 (6 bases). CDR3 length equals 18 residues. The V end lost 7 bases, the J end lost 0 bases, and 23 bases lay between the germline ends. From germline, CDR1 is WNHNN and CDR2 SYGVQD (reference sequence). The CDR3 loop is CASIRTKTKEKSTDTQYF. CDR3 sequence (DNA): TGCGCCAGCATTCGGACTAAGACCAAGGAAAAGAGCACAGATACGCAGTATTTT.

The chain carries TRBV5-1 and TRBJ1-1; no clear D gene. Germline lookup yields CDR1 SGHRS and CDR2 YFSETQ. CDR3 size: 12 residues. Trimming removed 4 bases from V and 4 bases from J, with 8 bases in between. The CDR3 here is CASSIIGTEAFF. CDR3 bases: TGCGCCAGCAGCATAATTGGCACTGAAGCTTTCTTT. Supplemented by reference TRBV5-1 and TRBJ1-1, the full variable domain reads KAGVTQTPRYLIKTRGQQVTLSCSPISGHRSVSWYQQTPGQGLQFLFEYFSETQRNKGNFPGRFSGRQFSNSRSEMNVSTLELGDSALYLCASSIIGTEAFFGQGTRLTVV.

V and J are TRBV7-8 and TRBJ2-1; 8 nucleotides match TRBD2. CDR3 length equals 15 residues. After removal of 2 bases from V and 7 bases from J, the junction contained 7 bases not matched to a gene. The germline CDR1 and CDR2 sequences are SGHVS and FQNEAQ. The CDR3 reads CASSLRSREENEQFF. The DNA of the CDR3 is TGTGCCAGCAGCTTACGATCGCGGGAGGAAAATGAGCAGTTCTTC.

The chain employs TRBV6-5 and TRBJ2-3; D not resolved. CDR3 length equals 14 residues. In germline, CDR1 is MNHEY, CDR2 SVGAGI. V was clipped by 2 bases and J by 9 bases, with 15 bases between them. CDR3 sequence (DNA): TGTGCCAGCAGTTACGGGGAAACCCTAGGGACGCAGTATTTT. Its translation: CASSYGETLGTQYF.

This chain uses TRBV10-3 with TRBJ2-1; 13 bases line up with TRBD2. Germline V gene data show CDR1 as ENHRY and CDR2 as SYGVKD. The CDR3 extends over 16 amino acids. After removal of 2 bases from V and 5 bases from J, the junction contained 3 bases not matched to a gene. The CDR3 DNA reads TGTGCCATCAGTGAGGGACTAGCGGGAGACGACAATGAGCAGTTCTTC. Translated: CAISEGLAGDDNEQFF.

This clone was seen just once. CDR3 amino acids: CASSRQGTYEQYF. The CDR3 bases are TGTGCCAGCAGTAGGCAGGGCACCTACGAGCAGTACTTC. This chain uses TRBV28 with TRBJ2-7; D may be TRBD1 (5 bases). V lost 5 bases to trimming and J lost 2 bases, with 10 bases between them. CDR1 is MDHEN and CDR2 is SYDVKM in the germline V gene. The CDR3 extends over 13 amino acids. Complete variable domain (other parts from reference TRBV28 and TRBJ2-7): DVKVTQSSRYLVKRTGEKVFLECVQDMDHENMFWYRQDPGLGLRLIYFSYDVKMKEKGDIPEGYSVSREKKERFSLILESASTNQTSMYLCASSRQGTYEQYFGPGTRLTVT.